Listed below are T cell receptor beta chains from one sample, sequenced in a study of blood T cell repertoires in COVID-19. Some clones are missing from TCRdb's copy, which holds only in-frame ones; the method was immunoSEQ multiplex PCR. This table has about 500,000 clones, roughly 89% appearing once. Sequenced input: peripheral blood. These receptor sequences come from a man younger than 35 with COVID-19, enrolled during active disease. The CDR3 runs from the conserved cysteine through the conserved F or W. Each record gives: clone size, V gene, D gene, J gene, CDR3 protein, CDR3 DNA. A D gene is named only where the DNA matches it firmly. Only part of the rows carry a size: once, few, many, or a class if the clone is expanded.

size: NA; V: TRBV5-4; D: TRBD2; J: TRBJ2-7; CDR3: CASSLRLSSGGYDEQYF; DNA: TGTGCCAGCAGCTTACGCCTTTCTAGCGGGGGGTACGACGAGCAGTACTTC
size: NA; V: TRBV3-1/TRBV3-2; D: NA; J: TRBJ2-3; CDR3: CASSQTVGSRADTQYF; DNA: TGTGCCAGCAGCCAAACGGTCGGGAGTCGCGCAGATACGCAGTATTTT
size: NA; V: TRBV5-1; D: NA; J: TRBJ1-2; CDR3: CASSLIPLDSYYGYTF; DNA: TGCGCCAGCAGCTTGATCCCCTTAGACAGCTACTATGGCTACACCTTC
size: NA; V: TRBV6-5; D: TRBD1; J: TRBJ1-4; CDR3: CASRRRTGEKLFF; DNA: TGTGCCAGCAGAAGAAGGACAGGAGAAAAACTGTTTTTT
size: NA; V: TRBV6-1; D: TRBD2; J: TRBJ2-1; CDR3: CASSEVWTSFVNEQFF; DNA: TGTGCCAGCAGTGAAGTCTGGACTAGCTTTGTCAATGAGCAGTTCTTC
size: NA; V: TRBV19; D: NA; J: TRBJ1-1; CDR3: CASSIGQNTEAFF; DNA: TGTGCCAGTAGTATAGGACAAAACACTGAAGCTTTCTTT
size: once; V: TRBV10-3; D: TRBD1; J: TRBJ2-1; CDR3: CAISDGDRVYNEQFF; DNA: TGTGCCATCAGTGACGGGGACAGGGTCTACAATGAGCAGTTCTTC
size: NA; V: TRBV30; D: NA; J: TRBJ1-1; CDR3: CAWTTGRVTEAFF; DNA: TGTGCCTGGACGACAGGCCGGGTAACTGAAGCTTTCTTT
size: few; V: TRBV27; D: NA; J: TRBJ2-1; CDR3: CASSLSGAPYNEQFF; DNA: TGTGCCAGCAGTTTATCGGGGGCCCCCTACAATGAGCAGTTCTTC
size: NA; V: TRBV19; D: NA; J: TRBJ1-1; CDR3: CASKTGGNTEAFF; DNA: TGTGCCAGTAAGACAGGAGGGAACACTGAAGCTTTCTTT
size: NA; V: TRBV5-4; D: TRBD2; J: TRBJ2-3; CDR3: CASSLGLAGNGDTQYF; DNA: TGTGCCAGCAGCTTGGGACTAGCGGGGAACGGGGATACGCAGTATTTT
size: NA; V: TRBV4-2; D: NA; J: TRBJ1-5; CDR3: CASSHNEGNQPQHF; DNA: TGTGCCAGCAGCCATAACGAGGGTAATCAGCCCCAGCATTTT
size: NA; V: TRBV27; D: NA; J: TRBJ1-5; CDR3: CASSPTLFRSNQPQHF; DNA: TGTGCCAGCAGTCCAACCTTATTCAGGAGCAATCAGCCCCAGCATTTT
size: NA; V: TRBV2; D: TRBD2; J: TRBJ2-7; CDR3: CASNLLAGGYEQYF; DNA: TGTGCCAGCAACCTCCTAGCGGGAGGCTACGAGCAGTACTTC
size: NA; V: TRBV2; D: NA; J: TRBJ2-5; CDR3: CASSPRSSGTVETQYF; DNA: TGTGCCAGCAGTCCTCGAAGTAGCGGGACAGTAGAGACCCAGTACTTC
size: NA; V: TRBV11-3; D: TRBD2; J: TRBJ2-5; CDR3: CARNSGGSKETQYF; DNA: TGTGCCAGAAATAGCGGGGGGTCAAAAGAGACCCAGTACTTC
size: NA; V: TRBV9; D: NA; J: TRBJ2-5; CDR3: CASSVESFQETQYF; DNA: TGTGCCAGCAGCGTAGAATCGTTTCAAGAGACCCAGTACTTC
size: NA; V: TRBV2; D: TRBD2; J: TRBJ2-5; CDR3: CASSEFLLAGEQETQYF; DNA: TGTGCCAGCAGTGAATTTTTACTGGCGGGAGAACAAGAGACCCAGTACTTC
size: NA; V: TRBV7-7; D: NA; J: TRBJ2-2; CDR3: CASSLGGLSTGELFF; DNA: TGTGCCAGCAGCTTAGGGGGGCTGAGCACCGGGGAGCTGTTTTTT
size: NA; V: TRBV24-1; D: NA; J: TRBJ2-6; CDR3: CATSDVDSISGANVLTF; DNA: TGTGCCACCAGTGATGTAGACAGCATCTCTGGGGCCAACGTCCTGACTTTC
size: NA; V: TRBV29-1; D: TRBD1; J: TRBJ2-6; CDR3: CSATGEGANVLTF; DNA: TGCAGCGCGACAGGGGAAGGGGCCAACGTCCTGACTTTC
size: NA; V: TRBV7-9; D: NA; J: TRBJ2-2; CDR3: CASSLGGDTGELFF; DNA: TGTGCCAGCAGCTTAGGGGGGGACACCGGGGAGCTGTTTTTT
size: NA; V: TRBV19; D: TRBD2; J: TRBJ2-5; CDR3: CASTGVAGGETQYF; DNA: TGTGCCAGTACCGGGGTAGCGGGGGGAGAGACCCAGTACTTC
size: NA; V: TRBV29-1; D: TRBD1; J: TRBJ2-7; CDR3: CSVWTGPYEQYF; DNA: TGCAGCGTTTGGACAGGCCCCTACGAGCAGTACTTC
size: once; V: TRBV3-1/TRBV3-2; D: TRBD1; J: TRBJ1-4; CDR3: CASSLGQGTPGTNEKLFF; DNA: TGTGCCAGCAGCCTTGGACAGGGTACCCCGGGAACTAATGAAAAACTGTTTTTT
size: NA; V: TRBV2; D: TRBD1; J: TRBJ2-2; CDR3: CASSRTGGDDGELFF; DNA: TGTGCCAGCAGTAGGACAGGGGGCGACGACGGGGAGCTGTTTTTT
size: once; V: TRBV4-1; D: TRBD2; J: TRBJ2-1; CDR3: CASSKAPGTSGVPQDNEQFF; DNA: TGCGCCAGCAGCAAAGCACCCGGGACTAGCGGGGTCCCGCAGGACAATGAGCAGTTCTTC
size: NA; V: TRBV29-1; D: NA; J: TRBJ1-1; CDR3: CSVEGTGTTTEAFF; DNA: TGCAGCGTTGAAGGCACCGGGACAACAACTGAAGCTTTCTTT
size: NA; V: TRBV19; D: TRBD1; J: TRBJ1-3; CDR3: CASSSRTGNSGNTIYF; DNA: TGTGCCAGTAGTAGTCGGACAGGCAACTCTGGAAACACCATATATTTT
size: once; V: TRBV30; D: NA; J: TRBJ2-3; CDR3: CAWSETLSTDTQYF; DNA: TGTGCCTGGAGCGAAACTTTAAGCACAGATACGCAGTATTTT
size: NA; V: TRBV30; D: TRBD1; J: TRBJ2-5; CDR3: CAWREPGGKRQETQYF; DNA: TGTGCCTGGAGGGAACCAGGGGGTAAGAGGCAAGAGACCCAGTACTTC
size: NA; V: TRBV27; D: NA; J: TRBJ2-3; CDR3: CASSLAETDTQYF; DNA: TGTGCCAGCAGTTTGGCAGAAACAGATACGCAGTATTTT
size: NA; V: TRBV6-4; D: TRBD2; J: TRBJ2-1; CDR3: CASSDISSGGNEQFF; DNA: TGTGCCAGCAGTGATATTTCTAGCGGGGGCAATGAGCAGTTCTTC
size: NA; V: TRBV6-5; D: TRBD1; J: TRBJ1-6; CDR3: CASSTSPGQTFF; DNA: TGTGCCAGCAGTACTTCACCGGGACAGACTTTCTTT
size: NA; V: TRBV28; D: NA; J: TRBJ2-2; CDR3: CASSPLQGTTGELFF; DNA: TGTGCCAGCAGCCCACTGCAGGGAACCACCGGGGAGCTGTTTTTT
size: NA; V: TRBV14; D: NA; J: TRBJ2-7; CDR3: CASSHFGSRTTYEQYF; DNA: TGTGCCAGCAGCCATTTCGGGAGCAGAACAACCTACGAGCAGTACTTC
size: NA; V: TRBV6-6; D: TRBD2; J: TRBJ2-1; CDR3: CASSRLGTSGYYNEQFF; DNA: TGTGCCAGCAGCCGACTCGGGACTAGCGGGTACTACAATGAGCAGTTCTTC
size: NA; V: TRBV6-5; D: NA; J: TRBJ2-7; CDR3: CASSYSPGSVEQYF; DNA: TGTGCCAGCAGTTACTCCCCGGGGTCGGTCGAGCAGTACTTC
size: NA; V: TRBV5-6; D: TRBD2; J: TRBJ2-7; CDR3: CASSLAQTSGRLVF; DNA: TGTGCCAGCAGCTTGGCCCAGACTAGCGGGAGACTTGTCTTC
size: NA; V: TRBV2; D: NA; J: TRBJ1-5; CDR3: CASSDNSNQPQHF; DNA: TGTGCCAGCAGTGATAATAGCAATCAGCCCCAGCATTTT
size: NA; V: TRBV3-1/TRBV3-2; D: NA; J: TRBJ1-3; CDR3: CASSRSGWGTGNTIYF; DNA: TGTGCCAGCAGCCGAAGTGGGTGGGGCACTGGAAACACCATATATTTT
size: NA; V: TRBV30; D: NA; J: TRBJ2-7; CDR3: CAWSDSYEQYF; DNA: TGTGCCTGGAGTGACAGCTACGAGCAGTACTTC
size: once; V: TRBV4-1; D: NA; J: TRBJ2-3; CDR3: CASSLPGSRDTQYF; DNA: TGCGCCAGCAGCCTTCCGGGATCTCGTGATACGCAGTATTTT
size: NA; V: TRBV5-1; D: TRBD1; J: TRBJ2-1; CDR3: CASSLGGGPYNEQFF; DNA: TGCGCCAGCAGCTTGGGAGGGGGCCCCTACAATGAGCAGTTCTTC
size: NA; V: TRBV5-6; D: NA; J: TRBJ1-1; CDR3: CASSLVGRGAEAFF; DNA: TGTGCCAGCAGCCTGGTTGGCAGGGGAGCTGAAGCTTTCTTT
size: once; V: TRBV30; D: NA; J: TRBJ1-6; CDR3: CAWGSVSPLHF; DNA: TGTGCCTGGGGTTCGGTATCACCCCTCCACTTT
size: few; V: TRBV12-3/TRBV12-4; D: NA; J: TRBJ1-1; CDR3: CASSLKRNTEAFF; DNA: TGTGCCAGCAGTTTAAAGAGGAACACTGAAGCTTTCTTT
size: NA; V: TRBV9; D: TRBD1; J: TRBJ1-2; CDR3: CASSVGTGGNYGYTF; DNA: TGTGCCAGCAGCGTAGGGACAGGGGGTAACTATGGCTACACCTTC
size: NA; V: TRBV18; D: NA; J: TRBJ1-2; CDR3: CASSPPYTVYGYTF; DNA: TGTGCCAGCTCACCACCGTATACGGTCTATGGCTACACCTTC
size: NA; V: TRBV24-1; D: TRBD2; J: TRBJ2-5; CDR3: CATSDFLGGKETQYF; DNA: TGTGCCACCAGTGATTTTCTCGGGGGGAAAGAGACCCAGTACTTC
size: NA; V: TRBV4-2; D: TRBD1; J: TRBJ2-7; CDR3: CASSRTGTDSYEQYF; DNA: TGTGCCAGCAGCCGAACCGGGACAGATAGCTACGAGCAGTACTTC
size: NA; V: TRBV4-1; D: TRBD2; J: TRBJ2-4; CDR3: CASSQAGLADSKNIQYF; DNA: TGCGCCAGCAGCCAAGCGGGACTAGCGGATTCCAAAAACATTCAGTACTTC
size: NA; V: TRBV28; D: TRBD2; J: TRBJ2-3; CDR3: CASSLTSGGSPTDTQYF; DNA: TGTGCCAGCAGTTTAACTAGCGGGGGAAGCCCCACAGATACGCAGTATTTT
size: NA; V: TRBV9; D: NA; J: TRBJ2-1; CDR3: CASSPPGADEQFF; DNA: TGTGCCAGCAGCCCACCTGGTGCGGATGAGCAGTTCTTC
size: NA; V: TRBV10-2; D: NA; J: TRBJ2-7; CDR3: CASSESSTGHRYEQYF; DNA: TGCGCCAGCAGTGAAAGTTCGACAGGTCACCGCTACGAGCAGTACTTC
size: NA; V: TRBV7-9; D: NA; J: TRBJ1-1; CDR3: CASSWTANTEAFF; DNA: TGTGCCAGCAGCTGGACAGCGAACACTGAAGCTTTCTTT
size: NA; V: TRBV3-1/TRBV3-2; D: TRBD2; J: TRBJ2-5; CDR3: CASSQDASGWEETQYF; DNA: TGTGCCAGCAGCCAAGACGCTAGCGGGTGGGAGGAGACCCAGTACTTC
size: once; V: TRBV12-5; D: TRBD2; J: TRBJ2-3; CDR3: CASGSPTSGRATDTQYF; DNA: TGTGCTAGTGGCTCGCCAACTAGCGGGAGGGCCACAGATACGCAGTATTTT
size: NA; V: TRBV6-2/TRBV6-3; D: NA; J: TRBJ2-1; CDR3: CASSPALYSGQFF; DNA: TGTGCCAGCAGCCCTGCTTTATATAGTGGGCAGTTCTTC